Included here is one TCR beta chain sequence, with context. The data derive from a study of blood T cell repertoires in COVID-19. Study at large: From T cells, B-cell-depleted T cells, or PBMCs came the material, which was cDNA or gDNA.

The data were produced by immunoSEQ multiplex PCR, yet TCRdb's version contains in-frame clones alone and is incomplete. The table has about 200,000 clones, about 89% seen once; the top ten hold roughly 8.8%. Trimming removed 1 base from V and 8 bases from J, with 11 bases in between. Germline V gives CDR1 SGHTA, CDR2 FQGNSA. The CDR3 contains 13 residues. The chain employs TRBV7-2 and TRBJ1-1, with D uncertain. The sequence came from a woman under 30 who had recovered from COVID-19. The source material was PBMCs or T cells enriched from blood (not recorded which). The CDR3 loop is CASSLEFRREAFF. DNA of the CDR3: TGTGCCAGCAGCTTAGAGTTTAGGCGGGAAGCTTTCTTT.